The clone carrying this T cell receptor (beta chain) was seen ten or more times. The source of the sample is a study of T-cell reconstitution after alpha-beta-depleted transplantation in children. A TCRbeta library incorporating unique molecular identifiers was prepared. TCRdb fed the PCR reads into MiXCR, producing one record per CDR3 protein. The sample records about 200,000 distinct CDR3 sequences, about 14% being singletons. The CDR3 is 14 amino acids. Germline values: CDR1 SGHRS, CDR2 YFSETQ. Deletions cut 3 bases from V and 4 bases from J, with 13 bases between. The sample here was PBMCs from the stem cell graft donor, taken from the stem cell graft. This chain links TRBV5-1 with TRBJ2-5; D might be TRBD1 or TRBD2, each matching 5 bases. The clonotype originates from a human donor who donated a stem cell graft to a child with acute lymphoblastic leukemia. CDR3 loop: CASSSGTWGETQYF. The CDR3 DNA follows: TGCGCCAGCAGCTCCGGGACGTGGGGAGAGACCCAGTACTTC.